A selection of T cell receptor beta chains follows, all from one sample in a study of blood T cell repertoires in COVID-19. Sequencing used immunoSEQ multiplex PCR; TCRdb keeps in-frame clones, though not all of them. The repertoire consists of more than 150,000 clones, with approximately 80% occurring once and the leading ten covering over 13%. The material sequenced was PBMCs or T cells enriched from blood (not recorded which). The receptors originated from a man in his 60s who had been exposed to COVID-19. CDR3s include the opening cysteine and the closing phenylalanine or tryptophan. D genes are given only for firm matches. Only part of the rows carry a size: once, few, many, or a class if the clone is expanded.

v_gene	d_gene	abundance	j_gene	CDR3nt	CDR3aa
TRBV9	TRBD2	NA	TRBJ2-1	TGTGCCAGCAGCCCCACGGCGGGAGGGCTTGAGCAGTTCTTC	CASSPTAGGLEQFF
TRBV6-5	NA	NA	TRBJ1-1	TGTGCCAGCACCGAATGGGGGGTTGGGAACACTGAAGCTTTCTTT	CASTEWGVGNTEAFF
TRBV4-1	TRBD2	NA	TRBJ2-1	TGCGCCAGCAGCCTGACTAGCGGGAGGGCCCCCAATGAGCAGTTCTTC	CASSLTSGRAPNEQFF
TRBV2	NA	NA	TRBJ1-1	TGTGCCAGCAGTGCCCGACATATAGCTGAAGCTTTCTTT	CASSARHIAEAFF
TRBV7-2	TRBD2	NA	TRBJ2-7	TGTGCCAGCAGCCTAATCCTCGGAGCGGGAGGAAGCGAGCAGTACTTC	CASSLILGAGGSEQYF
TRBV2	NA	NA	TRBJ2-7	TGTGCCAGCAGTGAAAATACCTTACTCTCCTACGAGCAGTACTTC	CASSENTLLSYEQYF
TRBV7-7	TRBD2	NA	TRBJ2-5	TGTGCCAGCAGCTTAAGCGCTAGCGGGAGTTGGGAGACCCAGTACTTC	CASSLSASGSWETQYF
TRBV5-4	NA	NA	TRBJ2-1	TGTGCCAGCAGCCCATGGGACAACTACAATGAGCAGTTCTTC	CASSPWDNYNEQFF
TRBV11-2	TRBD2	NA	TRBJ2-3	TGTGCCAGCAGCCCGCGGACTAGCGGGAGCACAGATACGCAGTATTTT	CASSPRTSGSTDTQYF
TRBV7-3	TRBD1	NA	TRBJ1-1	TGTGCCAGCAGACAACCGGGACAGGGTTTAGGGATCACTGAAGCTTTCTTT	CASRQPGQGLGITEAFF
TRBV7-9	TRBD1	NA	TRBJ1-4	TGTGCCAGCAGCTTGGGACAGTATAATGAAAAAGTGTTTTTT	CASSLGQYNEKVFF
TRBV24-1	NA	NA	TRBJ1-1	TGTGCCACCAGTGTCGGGCAGGGCATGAACACTGAAGCTTTCTTT	CATSVGQGMNTEAFF
TRBV4-3	TRBD2	few	TRBJ2-6	TGCGCCAGCAGCCAAGTCGCGGGAGGAGCTGGGGCCAACGTCCTGACTTTC	CASSQVAGGAGANVLTF
TRBV13	TRBD1	NA	TRBJ2-2	TGTGCCAGCAGCCCCGAGGGGGACAGGGCGAACACCGGGGAGCTGTTTTTT	CASSPEGDRANTGELFF
TRBV7-9	NA	few	TRBJ2-3	TGTGCCAGCAGCTTTTGGGGCCTGGACCCCCAGGACACAGATACGCAGTATTTT	CASSFWGLDPQDTDTQYF
TRBV11-2	NA	NA	TRBJ2-1	TGTGCCAGCAGCCGCACTAGGAATGAGCAGTTCTTC	CASSRTRNEQFF
TRBV6-6	NA	NA	TRBJ2-4	TGTGCCAGCAGTCGTGAGGGAGCTGTGTTGGGTCAAAACATTCAGTACTTC	CASSREGAVLGQNIQYF
TRBV11-3	TRBD1	NA	TRBJ2-7	TGTGCCAGCGCAGGGGGCTCCGACGAGCAGTACTTC	CASAGGSDEQYF
TRBV24-1	NA	NA	TRBJ1-5	TGTGCCACCAGTGAACCGGGGGATCAGCCCCAGCATTTT	CATSEPGDQPQHF
TRBV6-5	TRBD2	NA	TRBJ2-1	TGTGCCAGCAGTTACTTAGGGACTAGCGGGGGGGAGCAGTTCTTC	CASSYLGTSGGEQFF
TRBV18	TRBD2	NA	TRBJ2-7	TGTGCCAGCTCGCCCGGGACTAGCGGCTACGAGCAGTACTTC	CASSPGTSGYEQYF
TRBV18	NA	NA	TRBJ1-2	TGTGCCAGCTCACCATTAGCAGGGCCAGCTAACTATGGCTACACCTTC	CASSPLAGPANYGYTF
TRBV5-1	TRBD2	NA	TRBJ2-1	TGCGCCAGCAGCTCCGGGACTAGCATTATCGGTGAGCAGTTCTTC	CASSSGTSIIGEQFF
TRBV29-1	TRBD1	once	TRBJ2-7	TGCAGCGTTGACTCCCCGGGACAGGGGGCGTTCGAGCAGTACTTC	CSVDSPGQGAFEQYF
TRBV6-1	NA	NA	TRBJ1-2	TGTGCCAGCAGTGAAGAAGGAGGCTATGGCTACACCTTC	CASSEEGGYGYTF
TRBV5-1	TRBD1	NA	TRBJ2-7	TGCGCCAGCAGCGAAGCCGGGACAGGGGTGTACGAGCAGTACTTC	CASSEAGTGVYEQYF